These T cell receptor beta chains were read from a single sample in a study of blood T cell repertoires in COVID-19. Using immunoSEQ multiplex PCR, the repertoire was profiled, and TCRdb retains in-frame clones only, with some absent. The sample includes more than 150,000 clones, around 79% seen only once; the top ten take about 18%. The source material was peripheral blood. The receptors were gathered from a man in his sixties with active or convalescent COVID-19. The CDR3 runs from the conserved cysteine through the conserved F or W. A D gene is named only where the DNA matches it firmly. Clone size is shown for a subset of rows, as once, few, many or a class of expanded clone.

>NA|NA|TRBJ2-7|TRBV28|13
TGTGCCAGCAGTTTAAACAGGCCCTACGAGCAGTACTTC
CASSLNRPYEQYF
>NA|TRBD1|TRBJ1-3|TRBV28|17
TGTGCCAGCAGCGGGGCGACAGGGGGGCGCTCTGGAAACACCATATATTTT
CASSGATGGRSGNTIYF
>NA|NA|TRBJ1-2|TRBV13|13
TGTGCCAGCAGCTTGTCAGGGGACTATGGCTACACCTTC
CASSLSGDYGYTF
>NA|TRBD1|TRBJ1-1|TRBV18|14
TGTGCCAGCTCTGGGACAGGAGGTAACACTGAAGCTTTCTTT
CASSGTGGNTEAFF
>many|TRBD1|TRBJ2-1|TRBV7-2|16
TGTGCCAGCAGCTTAGCGGGGACAGGGTCGTACAATGAGCAGTTCTTC
CASSLAGTGSYNEQFF
>NA|TRBD2|TRBJ2-3|TRBV7-2|16
TGTGCCAGCAGCTTAGCCGGAGCGGGAGGGTTAGATACGCAGTATTTT
CASSLAGAGGLDTQYF
>NA|NA|TRBJ2-7|TRBV1|14
TGCACCAGCGCCCCTAGCGGATCATCCTACGAGCAGTACTTC
CTSAPSGSSYEQYF
>NA|TRBD1|TRBJ1-2|TRBV2|17
TGTGCCAGCAGTGGGGACAGTTTGGGGCTTATATCCTATGGCTACACCTTC
CASSGDSLGLISYGYTF
>NA|NA|TRBJ1-1|TRBV28|15
TGTGCCAGCAGTTCGCCTTCGATCGGGGGGACTGAAGCTTTCTTT
CASSSPSIGGTEAFF
>NA|NA|TRBJ2-5|TRBV19|15
TGTGCCAGTAGTATGCCTAGTTCGAGCCAAGAGACCCAGTACTTC
CASSMPSSSQETQYF
>NA|TRBD1|TRBJ2-5|TRBV7-9|15
TGTGCCAGCAGCTTGGACAGGGTCTCCTTAGGGACCCAGTACTTC
CASSLDRVSLGTQYF
>NA|TRBD1|TRBJ2-7|TRBV5-1|15
TGCGCCAGCAGCCTCGGGACAGGGAGATTCCACGAGCAGTACTTC
CASSLGTGRFHEQYF
>NA|NA|TRBJ1-3|TRBV7-6|17
TGTGCCAGCAGCTTAGAGTTGGTGGCGACAGCTGACGGCACCATATATTTT
CASSLELVATADGTIYF
>once|NA|TRBJ2-5|TRBV20-1|11
TGCAGTGCGGGCGGGCCGGAGACCCAGTACTTC
CSAGGPETQYF
>few|TRBD2|TRBJ2-3|TRBV5-1|15
TGCGCCAGCAGTCCTCTAGCGGGAGGCACAGATACGCAGTATTTT
CASSPLAGGTDTQYF
>NA|NA|TRBJ2-1|TRBV5-1|16
TGCGCCAGCAGCTCCACGGTGGCGACCCAGGTCCGGGAGCAGTTCTTC
CASSSTVATQVREQFF
>NA|NA|TRBJ2-7|TRBV7-3|15
TGTGCCAGCAGCTTAACGAGAGCGAGTACCTACGAGCAGTACTTC
CASSLTRASTYEQYF
>many|TRBD2|TRBJ2-2|TRBV19|14
TGTGCCAGTAGTTCGGGGGGTAGTGCCGGGGAGCTGTTTTTT
CASSSGGSAGELFF
>NA|NA|TRBJ2-4|TRBV7-2|14
TGTGCCAGCAGCGCCTCAGGGTGGGAAAACATTCAGTACTTC
CASSASGWENIQYF
>NA|TRBD2|TRBJ2-2|TRBV6-4|16
TGTGCCAGCAGCCTGGAAGGGACTAGAATCCCCGGGGAGCTGTTTTTT
CASSLEGTRIPGELFF
>NA|TRBD2|TRBJ2-1|TRBV3-1/TRBV3-2|14
TGTGCCAGCAGCCTGGGGGGGGGAAGCAATGAGCAGTTCTTC
CASSLGGGSNEQFF
>NA|NA|TRBJ1-2|TRBV19|13
TGTGCCAGTAGTCAGCGGGGTGTCTATGGCTACACCTTC
CASSQRGVYGYTF
>NA|TRBD1|TRBJ2-3|TRBV5-6|14
TGTGCCAGCAATCAGGGGGCGAGCACAGATACGCAGTATTTT
CASNQGASTDTQYF
>NA|NA|TRBJ1-5|TRBV19|13
TGTGCCAGTAGTCAACAGGGAGATCAGCCCCAGCATTTT
CASSQQGDQPQHF
>NA|TRBD1|TRBJ2-7|TRBV27|14
TGTGCCAGCAGTCGAACGGGACAGGGAATGGAGCAGTACTTC
CASSRTGQGMEQYF
>few|NA|TRBJ2-1|TRBV19|13
TGTGCCAGTAGTATTGGCAGGGGGGATGAGCAGTTCTTC
CASSIGRGDEQFF
>NA|TRBD1|TRBJ2-7|TRBV7-2|14
TGTGCCAGCAGCTCCGACAGGGGCACCTACGAGCAGTACTTC
CASSSDRGTYEQYF
>NA|TRBD1|TRBJ2-4|TRBV5-1|16
TGCGCCAGCAGCTTGCGGGGGACAGGAAGAAATGACATTCAGTACTTC
CASSLRGTGRNDIQYF